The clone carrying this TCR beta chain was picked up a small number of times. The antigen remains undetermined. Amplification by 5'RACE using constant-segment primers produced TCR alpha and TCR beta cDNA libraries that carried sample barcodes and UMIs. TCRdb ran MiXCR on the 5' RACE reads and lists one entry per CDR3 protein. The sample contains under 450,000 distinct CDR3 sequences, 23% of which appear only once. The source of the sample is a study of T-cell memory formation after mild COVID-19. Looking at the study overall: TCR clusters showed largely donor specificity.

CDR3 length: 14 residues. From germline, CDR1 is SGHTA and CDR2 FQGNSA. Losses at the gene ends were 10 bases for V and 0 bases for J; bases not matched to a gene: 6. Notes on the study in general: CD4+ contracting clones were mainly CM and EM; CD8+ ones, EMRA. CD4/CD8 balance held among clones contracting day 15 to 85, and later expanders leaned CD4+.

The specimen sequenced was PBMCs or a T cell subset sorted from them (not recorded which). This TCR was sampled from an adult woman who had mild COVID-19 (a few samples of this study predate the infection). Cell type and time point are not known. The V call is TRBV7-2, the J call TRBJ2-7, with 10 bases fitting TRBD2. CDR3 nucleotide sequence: TGTGCCACTTTAGCGGGGGGTAGCTCCTACGAGCAGTACTTC. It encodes CATLAGGSSYEQYF.